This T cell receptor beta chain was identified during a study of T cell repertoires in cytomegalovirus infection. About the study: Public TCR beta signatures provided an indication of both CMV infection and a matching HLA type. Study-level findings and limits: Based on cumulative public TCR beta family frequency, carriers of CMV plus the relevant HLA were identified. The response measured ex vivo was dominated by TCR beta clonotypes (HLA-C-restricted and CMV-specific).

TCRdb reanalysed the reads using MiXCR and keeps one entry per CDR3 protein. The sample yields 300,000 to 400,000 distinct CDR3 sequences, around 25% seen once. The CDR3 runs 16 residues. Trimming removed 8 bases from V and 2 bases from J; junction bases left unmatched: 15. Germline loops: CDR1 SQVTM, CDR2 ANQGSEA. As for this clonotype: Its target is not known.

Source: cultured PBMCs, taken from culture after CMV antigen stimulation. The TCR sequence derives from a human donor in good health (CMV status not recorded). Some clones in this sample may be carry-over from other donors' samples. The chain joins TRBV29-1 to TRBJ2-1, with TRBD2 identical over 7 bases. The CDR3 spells CSTEGHRRGTYNEQFF. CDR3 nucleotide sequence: TGCAGCACCGAAGGGCACCGGCGGGGGACCTACAATGAGCAGTTCTTC.